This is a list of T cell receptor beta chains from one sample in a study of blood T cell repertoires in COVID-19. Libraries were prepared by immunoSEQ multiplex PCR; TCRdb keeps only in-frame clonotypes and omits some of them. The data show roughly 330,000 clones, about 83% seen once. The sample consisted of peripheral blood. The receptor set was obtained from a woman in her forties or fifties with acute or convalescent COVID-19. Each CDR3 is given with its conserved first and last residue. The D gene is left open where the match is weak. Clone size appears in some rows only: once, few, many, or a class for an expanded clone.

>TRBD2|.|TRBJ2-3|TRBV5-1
TGCGCCAGCAGCTCCATACTAGCGGGAGTGACAGATACGCAGTATTTT
CASSSILAGVTDTQYF
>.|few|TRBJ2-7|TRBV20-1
TGCAGTGCTAAACAGGGTCCCGAGCAGTACTTC
CSAKQGPEQYF
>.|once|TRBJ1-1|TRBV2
TGTGCCAGCAGTGAATGGACAGCGAACACTGAAGCTTTCTTT
CASSEWTANTEAFF
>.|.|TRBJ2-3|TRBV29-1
TGCAGCGTTGAATCAGGGGGGGATACGCAGTATTTT
CSVESGGDTQYF
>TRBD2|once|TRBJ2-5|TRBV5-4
TGTGCCAGCACCTTCGGGGGGGGTCTAGCGGGACAAGAGACCCAGTACTTC
CASTFGGGLAGQETQYF
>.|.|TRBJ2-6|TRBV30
TGTGCCTGGAGTGTAGTGGGCGGGAACTCTGGGGCCAACGTCCTGACTTTC
CAWSVVGGNSGANVLTF
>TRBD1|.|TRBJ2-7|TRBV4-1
TGCGCCAGCAGCCAAGATCTGTCGGGACAGGGCTCCTACGAGCAGTACTTC
CASSQDLSGQGSYEQYF
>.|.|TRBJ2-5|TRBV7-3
TGTGCCAGCAGCTTAGAGTCTAGCTCAGAGACCCAGTACTTC
CASSLESSSETQYF
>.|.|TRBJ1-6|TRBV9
TGTGCCAGCAGCGTAGGGCTAGATAATTCACCCCTCCACTTT
CASSVGLDNSPLHF
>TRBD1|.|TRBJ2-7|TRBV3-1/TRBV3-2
TGTGCCAGCAGCGGCTGGGACAGGGAGACCTACGAGCAGTACTTC
CASSGWDRETYEQYF
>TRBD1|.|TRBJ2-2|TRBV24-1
TGTGCCACCAGTGACTTGGGGACAGATAACACCGGGGAGCTGTTTTTT
CATSDLGTDNTGELFF
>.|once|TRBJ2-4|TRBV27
TGTGCCAGCAGTTTATCTGGCGGACGGGGCATTCAGTACTTC
CASSLSGGRGIQYF
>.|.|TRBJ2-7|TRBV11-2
TGTGCCAGCAGCCCTCGGTGGGCCGGCTCCTACGAGCAGTACTTC
CASSPRWAGSYEQYF
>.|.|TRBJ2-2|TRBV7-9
TGTGCCAGCAGCTTAGCAGAGTTACCCGGCGGGGAGCTGTTTTTT
CASSLAELPGGELFF
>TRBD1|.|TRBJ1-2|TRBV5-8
TGTGCCAGCAGCTTGGGGGGACAGGGGTCGGTTGACTATGGCTACACCTTC
CASSLGGQGSVDYGYTF
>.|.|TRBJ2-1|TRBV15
TGTGCCACCAGCAGAGAGAGGAATGAGCAGTTCTTC
CATSRERNEQFF
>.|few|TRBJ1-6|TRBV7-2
TGTGCCAGCAGCTTATTGACAGCCTACACTTCACCCCTCCACTTT
CASSLLTAYTSPLHF
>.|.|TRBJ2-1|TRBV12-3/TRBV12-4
TGTGCCAGCAGTCGTTACAATGAGCAGTTCTTC
CASSRYNEQFF
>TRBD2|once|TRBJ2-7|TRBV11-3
TGTGCCAGCAGCTTAGGGGGGGGCTCCTACGAGCAGTACTTC
CASSLGGGSYEQYF
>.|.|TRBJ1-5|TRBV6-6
TGTGCCAGCAGTTACTCAGCAGGAAGCAATCAGCCCCAGCATTTT
CASSYSAGSNQPQHF
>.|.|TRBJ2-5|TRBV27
TGTGCCAGCAGTCCGCCTATGCAAGAGACCCAGTACTTC
CASSPPMQETQYF
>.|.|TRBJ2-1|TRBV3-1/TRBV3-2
TGTGCCAGCAGCCAAGATGCCGGGTTCGCGGGGTCGTTCTTC
CASSQDAGFAGSFF
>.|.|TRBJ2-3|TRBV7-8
TGTGCCAGCAGCCGTGAGCCCGGGAGTACAGATACGCAGTATTTT
CASSREPGSTDTQYF
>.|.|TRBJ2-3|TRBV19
TGTGCCAGTAGTATAGATCGGTCGGATACGCAGTATTTT
CASSIDRSDTQYF
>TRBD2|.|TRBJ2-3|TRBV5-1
TGCGCCAGCAGCTCCGGACTAGCGGGAGGGGTTACGCAGTATTTT
CASSSGLAGGVTQYF
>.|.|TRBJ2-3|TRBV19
TGTGCCAGTAGCCTGGGAGGAGGAGATACGCGGTATTTT
CASSLGGGDTRYF
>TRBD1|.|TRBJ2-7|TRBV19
TGTGCCAGTATTTGGGACAGGGGGTCCTACGAGCAGTACTTC
CASIWDRGSYEQYF
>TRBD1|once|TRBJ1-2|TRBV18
TGTGCCAGCTCACCAAGACAGGGGGCTGGTGGCTACACCTTC
CASSPRQGAGGYTF
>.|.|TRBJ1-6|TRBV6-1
TGTGCCAGCAGTGAACTGGAGGGGTCGAGTTCACCCCTCCACTTT
CASSELEGSSSPLHF
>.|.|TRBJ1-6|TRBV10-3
TGTGCCATCAGTGAGTCGGAAAGGAGGAATTCACCCCTCCACTTT
CAISESERRNSPLHF
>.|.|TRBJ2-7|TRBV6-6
TGTGCCAGCAGTTCTTCCAGGGCCTACGAGCAGTACTTC
CASSSSRAYEQYF
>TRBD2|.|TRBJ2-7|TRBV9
TGTGCCAGCAGCGTAGGATCGGGAGGGCGGTACGAGCAGTACTTC
CASSVGSGGRYEQYF
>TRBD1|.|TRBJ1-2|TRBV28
TGTGCCAGCAGTTTAGACAGGGTGGATGGCTACACCTTC
CASSLDRVDGYTF
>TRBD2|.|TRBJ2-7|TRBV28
TGTGCCAGCTCGACACCCGGACTAGGAGTCGACGAGCAGTACTTC
CASSTPGLGVDEQYF
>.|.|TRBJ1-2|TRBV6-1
TGTGCCAGCAGTGATCCGGGGTACTATGGCTACACCTTC
CASSDPGYYGYTF
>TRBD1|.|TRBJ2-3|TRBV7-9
TGTGCCAGCAGCATGACAGGGGGCACAGATACGCAGTATTTT
CASSMTGGTDTQYF
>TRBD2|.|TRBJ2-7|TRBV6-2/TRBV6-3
TGTGCCAGCAGTTACTCGTCCAGCGGGAGTGGGGAGCAGTACTTC
CASSYSSSGSGEQYF
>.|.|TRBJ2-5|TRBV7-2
TGTGCCAGCAGCGTCGGTTCATGGGGCATGAGAGAGACCCAGTACTTC
CASSVGSWGMRETQYF
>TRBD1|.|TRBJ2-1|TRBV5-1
TGCGCCAGCAGCTTGGTCGGGGGCAGCCAGGGGGCTTACAATGAGCAGTTCTTC
CASSLVGGSQGAYNEQFF
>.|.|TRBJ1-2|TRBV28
TGTGCCAGCAGTTTTGGGCAGGTAGTATGGCGTGGCTACACCTTC
CASSFGQVVWRGYTF
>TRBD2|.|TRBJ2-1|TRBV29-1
TGCAGCGTTGTACTAGCGGGGAGGAATGAGCAGTTCTTC
CSVVLAGRNEQFF
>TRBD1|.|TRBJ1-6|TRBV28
TGTGCCAGCGGCCGGGACAGGGGGAATTCACCCCTCCACTTT
CASGRDRGNSPLHF
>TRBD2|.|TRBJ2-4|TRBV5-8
TGTGCCAGCAGCTTCGGACTAGCGGGAGCCAAAAACATTCAGTACTTC
CASSFGLAGAKNIQYF
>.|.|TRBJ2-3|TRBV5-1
TGCGCCAGCAGCTTGGGGGTCGGCAGGGCTAGCACAGATACGCAGTATTTT
CASSLGVGRASTDTQYF
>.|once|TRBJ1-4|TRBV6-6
TGTGCCAGCAGTAGAGACAGGGAAAAACTGTTTTTT
CASSRDREKLFF
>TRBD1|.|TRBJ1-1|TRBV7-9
TGTGCCAGCAGTTTACAGGGGGCCACTGAAGCTTTCTTT
CASSLQGATEAFF
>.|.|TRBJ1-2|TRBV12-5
TGTGCTAGTGGTTTGTACGCCCAGAACTATGGCTACACCTTC
CASGLYAQNYGYTF
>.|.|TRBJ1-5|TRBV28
TGTGCCAGCAGTTTCCCCTACAGGTCCCGCAATCAGCCCCAGCATTTT
CASSFPYRSRNQPQHF
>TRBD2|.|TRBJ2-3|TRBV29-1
TGCAGCGTTGAACTTGTGGCTAGCGGGAGAACAGATACGCAGTATTTT
CSVELVASGRTDTQYF
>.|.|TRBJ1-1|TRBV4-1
TGCGCCAGCAGCCCTCTTAGAGGGGGGGCGAACACTGAAGCTTTCTTT
CASSPLRGGANTEAFF
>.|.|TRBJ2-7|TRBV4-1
TGCGCCAGCAGCCAAGTCAGCTCCTACGAGCAGTACTTC
CASSQVSSYEQYF
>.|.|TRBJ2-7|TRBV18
TGTGCCAGCTCACCGAGAGCCCAGGGCTACGAGCAGTACTTC
CASSPRAQGYEQYF